One T cell receptor (beta chain) is described in this entry. The V and J ends lost 0 bases and 13 bases respectively, with 12 bases between them. CDR3 length: 12 residues. Germline lookup yields CDR1 MGHRA and CDR2 YSYEKL. Collection of ten milliliters of peripheral blood was performed for each donor. Then a second PCR, running about 6 to 12 cycles, was carried out with a sample-barcoded 5' primer and a J-beta primer mix. Each cDNA was tagged by a template-switch adaptor containing 12 random nucleotides. MiXCR, applied by TCRdb to the 5' RACE reads, yields one record per CDR3 protein. The sample includes around 1.5 million distinct CDR3 sequences, 35% to 45% of them seen just once. The sample belongs to a study of blood T cells in healthy people across ages.

This receptor was obtained from a young woman in good health. The chain has TRBV4-1 and TRBJ2-5, with a weak D call TRBD2 (6 bases). The sample taken for sequencing was blood. CDR3 residues: CASSQDGAGMYF. CDR3 bases: TGCGCCAGCAGCCAAGATGGGGCGGGGATGTACTTC.